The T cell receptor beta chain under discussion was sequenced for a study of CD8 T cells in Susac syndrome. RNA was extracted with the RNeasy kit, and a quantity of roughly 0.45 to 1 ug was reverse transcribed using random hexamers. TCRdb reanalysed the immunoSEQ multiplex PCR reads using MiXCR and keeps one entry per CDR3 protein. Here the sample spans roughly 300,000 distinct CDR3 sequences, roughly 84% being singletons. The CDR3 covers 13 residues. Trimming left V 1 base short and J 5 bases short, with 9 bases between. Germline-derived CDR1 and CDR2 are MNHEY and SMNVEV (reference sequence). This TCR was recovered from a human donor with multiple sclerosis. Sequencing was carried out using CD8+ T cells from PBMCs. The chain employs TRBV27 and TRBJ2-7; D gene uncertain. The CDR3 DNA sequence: TGTGCCAGCAGTTTATTTCGATTCGACGAGCAGTACTTC. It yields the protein CASSLFRFDEQYF.